Listed here is a single T cell receptor beta chain. What it binds is not known. The data were taken from a study of identical twins. The study, taken as a whole, reports: Zero-insertion results could be subject to partial confounding by invariant MAIT and iNKT cells.

The trim removed 0 bases at V and 6 bases at J, leaving 6 bases unmatched. Germline V CDR1 and CDR2: SGHRS, YFSETQ. This CDR3 is 15 amino acids long. TCRdb ran MiXCR on the 5' RACE reads and lists one entry per CDR3 protein. This sample has around 530,000 distinct CDR3 sequences, with roughly 15% found just once. This sample was also put to use in a study of yellow fever vaccine responses in identical twins.

The sequenced sample was CD4+ T cells sorted from blood. The TCR sequence derives from a woman between 18 and 29 years old in good health. The J gene is TRBJ1-2, the V gene TRBV5-1; 9 bases align to TRBD1. The CDR3 region is CASSLGQGGRDGYTF. In nucleotides, the CDR3 is TGCGCCAGCAGCTTGGGACAGGGGGGACGTGATGGCTACACCTTC.